These 3 T cell receptor beta chains came from one sample sequenced in a study of cytomegalovirus exposure and HLA in healthy donors. 13 Jbeta primers and 60 Vbeta primers were used for the PCR. Assay: immunoSEQ multiplex PCR; the TCRdb copy retains only in-frame clones and omits some. Among 250,000 to 350,000 clones listed, roughly 90% were seen once. Sequencing used PBMCs. These receptors were taken from a man aged 40-49 years in good health and CMV-seropositive.

The chain carries TRBV4-1 and TRBJ2-5; D perhaps matches TRBD1 (5 bases). V was cut by 4 bases and J by 7 bases, with 16 bases left in between. The CDR3 runs to 14 residues. CDR1 and CDR2 from the germline V gene are MGHRA and YSYEKL. CDR3 region: CASSPSGPRGTQYF. CDR3 nucleotides: TGCGCCAGCAGCCCCTCCGGGCCAAGGGGGACCCAGTACTTC.

Comment on this clone: Mismatch with germline at one junction end may stem from a read error. The V gene is TRBV7-9, the J gene TRBJ1-1; TRBD1 matches at 12 bases. Looked up from germline, CDR1 is SEHNR and CDR2 is FQNEAQ (reference sequence). This CDR3 is 18 amino acids long. DNA of the CDR3: TGTTCCAGCAGCAGCCGGGACAGGGGGCTGTTGGGGAACACTGAAGCTTTCTTT. Residues: CSSSSRDRGLLGNTEAFF.

The rearrangement links TRBV7-2 to TRBJ2-2; TRBD2 is a possible D gene (6 bases). Germline V gene sequence: CDR1 SGHTA, CDR2 FQGNSA. The CDR3 sequence is 16 residues long. The V end was cut by 0 bases, the J end by 0 bases, with 8 bases between. CDR3 bases: TGTGCCAGCAGCTTAGCGGGCGGGGCGAACACCGGGGAGCTGTTTTTT. Its translation is CASSLAGGANTGELFF.